These T cell receptor beta chains were read from a single sample in a study of shared clonotypes between healthy human individuals. Method: immunoSEQ multiplex PCR; TCRdb's copy keeps in-frame clones and lacks some. The table shows roughly 810,000 clones, with approximately 96% occurring only once. The sequencing sample was made of naive CD8+ T cells sorted from blood. Receptors originate from a man aged 25-45 years in good health. CDR3s include the opening cysteine and the closing phenylalanine or tryptophan. A D gene is named only where the DNA matches it firmly. Rows give clone size only sometimes, using once, few, many, or a class for an expanded clone.

D gene	V gene	clone size	J gene	CDR3 length	CDR3 protein	CDR3 DNA
TRBD2	TRBV11-2	once	TRBJ2-7	14	CASSFVAGDYEQYF	TGTGCCAGCAGCTTCGTAGCGGGAGACTACGAGCAGTACTTC
TRBD1	TRBV18	-	TRBJ1-5	15	CASSPGQASNQPQHF	TGTGCCAGCTCACCAGGACAGGCGAGCAATCAGCCCCAGCATTTT
-	TRBV23-1	-	TRBJ1-1	15	CASSPSGREGTEAFF	TGCGCCAGCAGTCCCTCTGGTAGGGAGGGTACTGAAGCTTTCTTT
-	TRBV2	-	TRBJ2-1	15	CASVAGYLQHNEQFF	TGTGCCAGCGTTGCCGGGTATTTACAACACAATGAGCAGTTCTTC
TRBD1	TRBV29-1	-	TRBJ2-5	13	CSAPGDRVETQYF	TGCAGCGCCCCAGGGGACAGGGTCGAGACCCAGTACTTC
-	TRBV6-1	-	TRBJ2-7	16	CASSDPPQGLLYEQYF	TGTGCCAGCAGTGACCCCCCCCAGGGCCTTCTCTACGAGCAGTACTTC
TRBD1	TRBV27	once	TRBJ2-7	14	CASADRTGTREQYF	TGTGCCAGCGCTGACCGGACAGGGACAAGGGAGCAGTACTTC
TRBD2	TRBV27	few	TRBJ2-7	18	CASSFPPRLAGGPYEQYF	TGTGCCAGCAGTTTCCCCCCGAGGCTAGCGGGAGGTCCCTACGAGCAGTACTTC
-	TRBV27	-	TRBJ2-7	14	CASSLLPGTGEQYF	TGTGCCAGCAGTTTATTACCGGGGACGGGCGAGCAGTACTTC
-	TRBV10-2	-	TRBJ2-2	14	CASSGRRGSGELFF	TGCGCCAGCAGTGGCCGGAGGGGATCCGGGGAGCTGTTTTTT
-	TRBV11-2	-	TRBJ2-7	16	CASTPSTRSDVGEQYF	TGTGCCAGCACCCCTTCAACACGTTCAGATGTCGGCGAGCAGTACTTC
-	TRBV28	-	TRBJ1-5	17	CASSSALQGYSNQPQHF	TGTGCCAGCAGTTCCGCGCTCCAGGGGTATAGCAATCAGCCCCAGCATTTT